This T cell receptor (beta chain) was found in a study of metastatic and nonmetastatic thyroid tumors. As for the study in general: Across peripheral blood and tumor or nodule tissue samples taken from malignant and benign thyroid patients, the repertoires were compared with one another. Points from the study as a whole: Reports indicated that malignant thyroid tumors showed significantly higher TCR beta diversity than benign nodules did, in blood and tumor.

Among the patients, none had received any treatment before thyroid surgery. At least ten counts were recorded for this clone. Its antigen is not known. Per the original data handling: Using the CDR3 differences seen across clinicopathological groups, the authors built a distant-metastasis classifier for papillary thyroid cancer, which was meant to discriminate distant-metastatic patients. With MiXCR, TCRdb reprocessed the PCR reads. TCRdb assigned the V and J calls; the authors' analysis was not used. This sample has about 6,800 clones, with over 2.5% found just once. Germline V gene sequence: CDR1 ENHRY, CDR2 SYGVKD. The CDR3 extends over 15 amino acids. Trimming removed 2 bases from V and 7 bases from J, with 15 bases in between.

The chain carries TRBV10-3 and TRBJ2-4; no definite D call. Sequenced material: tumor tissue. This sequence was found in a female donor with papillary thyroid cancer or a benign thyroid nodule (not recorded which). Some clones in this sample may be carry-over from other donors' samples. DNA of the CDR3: TGTGCCATCAGTGAGCCCCGGACCCAAGGGAACATTCAGTACTTC. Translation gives CAISEPRTQGNIQYF.